These 29 T cell receptor beta chains share one sample of origin, sequenced in a study of B cell selection in AIRE deficiency (dated by TCRdb to between 2018 and 2021). CD4+CD127+ cells were sorted as the conventional CD4 T cell population. The library was produced with the immunoSEQ multiplex PCR assay. TCRdb re-hosts the immuneACCESS table, in-frame sequences only. Its copies lack some clones; in the studies checked, an unresolved V gene accounts for under half of them, and the cause for the rest is not known. This sample is represented by 20,000 to 25,000 clones; around 95% of them were singletons. In total, the top ten clones hold approximately 0.2% of the sample. Specimen: CD4+CD127+ conventional T cells sorted from PBMCs. All receptors come from a human donor in good health.

Only one count was recorded for this clone. The chain uses TRBV11-2 and TRBJ2-3; 7 bases match TRBD2. The CDR3 is 18 residues long. Looked up from germline, CDR1 is SGHAT and CDR2 is FQNNGV. V dropped 0 bases and J dropped 2; count of bases not matched to a gene: 11. Here the CDR3 reads CASSLDRWTSKDTDTQYF. In DNA, the CDR3 is TGTGCCAGCAGCTTAGATCGGTGGACTAGTAAGGACACAGATACGCAGTATTTT. Variable domain in full (rest from reference TRBV11-2 and TRBJ2-3): EAGVAQSPRYKIIEKRQSVAFWCNPISGHATLYWYQQILGQGPKLLIQFQNNGVVDDSQLPKDRFSAERLKGVDSTLKIQPAKLEDSAVYLCASSLDRWTSKDTDTQYFGPGTRLTVL.

The chain carries TRBV10-3 and TRBJ2-7; 11 bases match TRBD2. In germline, CDR1 is ENHRY, CDR2 SYGVKD. Trimming removed 4 bases from V and 0 bases from J; junction bases left unmatched: 2. This CDR3 is 15 amino acids long. CDR3 region: CAISGGLADSYEQYF. The CDR3 DNA is TGTGCCATCAGTGGGGGACTAGCGGACTCCTACGAGCAGTACTTC.

The rearrangement uses TRBV28 and TRBJ2-3, with 9 bases fitting TRBD1. V dropped 5 bases and J dropped 3; count of bases not matched to a gene: 9. CDR3 length: 16 amino acids. Germline V gene data show CDR1 as MDHEN and CDR2 as SYDVKM. The CDR3 DNA sequence: TGTGCCAGCAGTAACCACAGGGGGCGAGGGACAGATACGCAGTATTTT. Translated: CASSNHRGRGTDTQYF.

The chain joins TRBV6-1 to TRBJ2-2, with 7 bases aligning to TRBD1. Per the germline V gene, CDR1 is MNHNS and CDR2 is SASEGT. The trim removed 2 bases at V and 7 bases at J, leaving 16 bases unmatched. The CDR3 has 18 amino acids. The CDR3 reads CASSEIPATGDYGGELFF. CDR3 sequence (DNA): TGTGCCAGCAGTGAAATTCCCGCTACAGGGGATTATGGCGGGGAGCTGTTTTTT.

The V gene is TRBV7-8, the J gene TRBJ2-7, with D possibly matching TRBD1 (5 bases). There are 16 residues in the CDR3. The ends were cut back, 1 base at V and 7 bases at J, with 20 bases in the middle. Looked up from germline, CDR1 is SGHVS and CDR2 is FQNEAQ. The CDR3 region is CASSLEPLPGYEEQYF. DNA of the CDR3: TGTGCCAGCAGCTTAGAACCCCTTCCAGGGTATGAAGAGCAGTACTTC.

The V gene is TRBV18, the J gene TRBJ2-6, with D unclear. V gave up 3 bases and J gave up 0 bases, with 15 bases separating them. CDR3 length equals 18 residues. CDR1 is KGHSH and CDR2 is LQKENI in the germline V gene. The CDR3 sequence: CASSPRRPSRSGANVLTF. CDR3 DNA: TGTGCCAGCTCACCTCGACGCCCCTCACGCTCTGGGGCCAACGTCCTGACTTTC.

The J gene is TRBJ2-3, the V gene TRBV4-3, with D unclear. Trimming shortened V by 0 bases and J by 6 bases, and 10 bases separated the two germline ends. The CDR3 runs 14 residues. Germline assignment: CDR1 LGHNA and CDR2 YSLEER. The CDR3: CASSQDPGPDTQYF. The CDR3 DNA follows: TGCGCCAGCAGCCAAGACCCTGGCCCGGATACGCAGTATTTT.

The chain combines TRBV27 with TRBJ1-1; TRBD1 aligns across 11 bases. This CDR3 region has 16 residues. Germline loops: CDR1 MNHEY, CDR2 SMNVEV (reference sequence). V was clipped by 4 bases and J by 4 bases; unmatched bases: 8. CDR3 protein: CASSSWTGGRGTEAFF. CDR3 DNA: TGTGCCAGCAGTTCCTGGACAGGGGGCCGGGGCACTGAAGCTTTCTTT.

A word on this clone: Additional DNA sequences in this sample encode the identical CDR3. This rearrangement joins TRBV5-1 to TRBJ2-7; no firm D call. Germline V lookup: CDR1 SGHRS, CDR2 YFSETQ. V dropped 5 bases and J dropped 3 bases, with 6 bases sitting between them. The CDR3 sequence is 11 residues long. CDR3 loop: CASSSDYEQYF. The DNA of the CDR3 is TGCGCCAGCAGTTCGGACTACGAGCAGTACTTC.

This chain uses TRBV7-2 with TRBJ2-5; perhaps D is TRBD1 or TRBD2 (5 bases each). The germline CDR1 and CDR2 sequences are SGHTA and FQGNSA. CDR3 length: 15 amino acids. V lost 1 base and J 10 bases, leaving 19 bases between the germline ends. The CDR3 coding sequence is TGTGCCAGCAGCTTAGAGGTTTTCGGGGCGGCGGGCCAGTACTTC. This translates into CASSLEVFGAAGQYF.

This clone was counted a few times. J is TRBJ2-5 and V is TRBV7-6, with D uncertain. From germline, CDR1 is SGHVS and CDR2 FNYEAQ. The CDR3 loop spans 13 amino acids. V dropped 2 bases and J dropped 2 bases, with 6 bases sitting between them. CDR3 DNA: TGTGCCAGCAGCTTAACCTTTCAAGAGACCCAGTACTTC. Translated: CASSLTFQETQYF.

Only one count was recorded for this clone. The gene calls are TRBV18 and TRBJ1-4, with a tentative D call TRBD1 (6 bases). The ends were cut back, 2 bases at V and 1 base at J, with 8 bases in the middle. This CDR3 comprises 15 residues. CDR1 KGHSH and CDR2 LQKENI come from the germline V gene. The CDR3 region has the DNA TGTGCCAGCTCACCAAGGGGGAAAACTAATGAAAAACTGTTTTTT. Translated: CASSPRGKTNEKLFF.

The chain combines TRBV5-4 with TRBJ2-7, with 7 positions matching TRBD2. The CDR3 consists of 15 residues. Germline V gives CDR1 SGHNT, CDR2 YYREEE (reference sequence). The trim removed 3 bases at V and 6 bases at J, leaving 12 bases unmatched. The CDR3 DNA is TGTGCCAGCAGCTGGGGGGGGTCTTTACGGAGCGAGCAGTACTTC. Encoded protein: CASSWGGSLRSEQYF.

This clone is a singleton in its sample. This rearrangement joins TRBV25-1 to TRBJ1-1, with 9 bases fitting TRBD1. The CDR3 contains 13 residues. Germline CDR1 and CDR2: MGHDK and SYGVNS. V was pared by 6 bases and J by 1 base, with 0 bases of the junction left unmatched. This CDR3 reads CASRGQGNTEAFF. CDR3 DNA sequence: TGTGCCAGCAGGGGACAGGGGAACACTGAAGCTTTCTTT.

The chain joins TRBV29-1 to TRBJ2-7, with D possibly TRBD1 on 6 matching bases. Germline values: CDR1 SQVTM, CDR2 ANQGSEA. Trimming stripped 5 bases from V and 3 bases from J, with 26 bases between. There are 17 residues in the CDR3. This chain's CDR3 is CSVQRDSPGRQDYEQYF. The CDR3 DNA sequence: TGCAGCGTTCAGAGGGATTCCCCCGGTCGACAGGACTACGAGCAGTACTTC.

This chain connects TRBV27 to TRBJ2-7, with D hard to call. The CDR3 spans 13 residues. V was trimmed by 5 bases and J by 3 bases, leaving 11 bases between them. CDR1 and CDR2 from the germline V gene are MNHEY and SMNVEV (reference sequence). The CDR3 DNA reads as TGTGCCAGCAGTACGGCCCCTGGCTACGAGCAGTACTTC. Its protein is CASSTAPGYEQYF.

This chain joins TRBV28 and TRBJ2-7; 10 positions match TRBD1. The J segment lost 8 bases and the V segment lost 5 bases, leaving 12 bases of the junction unmatched. Germline V gives CDR1 MDHEN, CDR2 SYDVKM. This CDR3 spans 15 amino acids. The CDR3 protein is CASSPTGQGLLQQYF. CDR3 nucleotides: TGTGCCAGCAGTCCCACGGGACAGGGGTTATTACAGCAGTACTTC.

V gene TRBV7-9 combines with J gene TRBJ2-5; D remains unclear. Trimming pared 6 bases from V and 0 bases from J, leaving 17 bases between. The germline V gene has CDR1 SEHNR and CDR2 FQNEAQ (reference sequence). This CDR3 has 16 amino acids. The DNA of the CDR3 is TGTGCCAGCAGAAAACCCCAAGACCAGAACCAAGAGACCCAGTACTTC. Translation: CASRKPQDQNQETQYF.

The chain employs TRBV5-7 and TRBJ2-2; 10 bases agree with TRBD2. TRBV5-7 is an ORF, and what it does is uncertain. J gave up 3 bases and V 4 bases, and 3 bases lay outside the gene matches. The CDR3 runs 15 residues. Here the CDR3 reads CASSKLAGDTGELFF. The CDR3 DNA is TGTGCCAGCAGCAAGCTAGCGGGGGACACCGGGGAGCTGTTTTTT.

The V call is TRBV29-1, the J call TRBJ1-6, with D possibly matching TRBD1 (5 bases). This CDR3 has 13 amino acids. V was clipped by 5 bases and J by 8 bases, with 13 bases between them. Germline CDR1 is SQVTM and CDR2 is ANQGSEA. CDR3 amino acids: CSVRGGRDSPLHF. The DNA for the CDR3 is TGCAGCGTTCGGGGCGGGAGGGATTCACCCCTCCACTTT.

The rearrangement joins TRBV19 to TRBJ2-2, with D possibly being TRBD2 (6 bases). Trimming removed 1 base at V and 6 bases at J, with 12 bases between. Per germline, CDR1 LNHDA and CDR2 SQIVND (reference sequence). The CDR3 totals 15 residues. In DNA form, the CDR3 reads TGTGCCAGTAGTATAGGGGCTACGGGGGCCGGGGAGCTGTTTTTT. Its protein product is CASSIGATGAGELFF.

The rearrangement links TRBV25-1 to TRBJ2-4; 8 bases are shared with TRBD2. CDR1 is MGHDK and CDR2 is SYGVNS in the germline V gene. CDR3 size: 15 residues. V shed 2 bases and J 8 bases; nucleotides not matched to a gene: 8. The CDR3 coding sequence is TGTGCCAGCAGTGAAGCGGCGGGAGGAGGTGACATTCAGTACTTC. Protein product: CASSEAAGGGDIQYF.

The rearrangement links TRBV20-1 to TRBJ1-6; no clear D gene. Trimming cost V 3 bases and J 9 bases, with 6 bases left between them. CDR3 length equals 11 residues. Germline assignment: CDR1 DFQATT and CDR2 SNEGSKA (reference sequence). The CDR3 loop is CSASERSPLHF. The CDR3 nucleotides read TGCAGTGCTAGCGAGCGTTCACCCCTCCACTTT.

This clone is a singleton in its sample. The chain joins TRBV29-1 to TRBJ2-1; tentatively, D is TRBD2 (5 bases). V lost 4 bases and J 0 bases, leaving 10 bases between the germline ends. The germline gives CDR1 SQVTM, CDR2 ANQGSEA. CDR3 length: 14 residues. DNA for the CDR3: TGCAGCGTTGGCGGGCGAGTCTCCTACAATGAGCAGTTCTTC. It yields the protein CSVGGRVSYNEQFF.

The genes are TRBV11-3 and TRBJ2-2; weak D call: TRBD2 (6 bases). The CDR3 is 16 amino acids. Trimming cost V 2 bases and J 0 bases, with 10 bases left between them. Germline CDR1 is SGHNT and CDR2 is YENEEA. The CDR3 loop is CASSLRLAPNTGELFF. In DNA form, the CDR3 reads TGTGCCAGCAGCTTAAGGCTAGCGCCGAACACCGGGGAGCTGTTTTTT. The whole variable domain, filled in from reference TRBV11-3 and TRBJ2-2, reads EAGVVQSPRYKIIEKKQPVAFWCNPISGHNTLYWYLQNLGQGPELLIRYENEEAVDDSQLPKDRFSAERLKGVDSTLKIQPAELGDSAVYLCASSLRLAPNTGELFFGEGSRLTVL.

The chain joins TRBV2 to TRBJ2-1; D gene ambiguous. Germline CDR1 SNHLY, CDR2 FYNNEI. CDR3 length: 11 residues. The V end was cut by 9 bases, the J end by 8 bases, with 11 bases between. The CDR3 nucleotides read TGTGCCAGTAGACGAGGCTATGAGCAGTTCTTC. Translating gives CASRRGYEQFF.

The V gene is TRBV28, the J gene TRBJ2-3, with 10 bases identical to TRBD1. After removal of 6 bases from V and 3 bases from J, the junction contained 6 bases not matched to a gene. In germline, CDR1 is MDHEN, CDR2 SYDVKM. This CDR3 contains 15 residues. The chain's CDR3 is CASSLPGQGTDTQYF. The CDR3 coding sequence is TGTGCCAGCAGCTTGCCGGGACAGGGGACAGATACGCAGTATTTT.

The V and J genes are TRBV11-2 and TRBJ1-2; tentatively, D is TRBD1 (5 bases). Germline lookup yields CDR1 SGHAT and CDR2 FQNNGV. The CDR3 extends over 16 amino acids. The V and J ends lost 1 base and 8 bases respectively, with 20 bases between them. The CDR3 DNA follows: TGTGCCAGCAGCTTAGTTTCCGGGGGAAGGAGTTTCGGCTACACCTTC. It codes for CASSLVSGGRSFGYTF.

The V and J genes are TRBV2 and TRBJ1-3; weak D call: TRBD1 (5 bases). V was shortened by 4 bases and J by 2 bases, with 12 bases between the two germline ends. Germline CDR1 reads SNHLY; CDR2 reads FYNNEI. This CDR3 has 15 amino acids. The chain's CDR3 is CASSGPGGAGNTIYF. Written as DNA, the CDR3 is TGTGCCAGCAGTGGACCGGGGGGGGCTGGAAACACCATATATTTT.